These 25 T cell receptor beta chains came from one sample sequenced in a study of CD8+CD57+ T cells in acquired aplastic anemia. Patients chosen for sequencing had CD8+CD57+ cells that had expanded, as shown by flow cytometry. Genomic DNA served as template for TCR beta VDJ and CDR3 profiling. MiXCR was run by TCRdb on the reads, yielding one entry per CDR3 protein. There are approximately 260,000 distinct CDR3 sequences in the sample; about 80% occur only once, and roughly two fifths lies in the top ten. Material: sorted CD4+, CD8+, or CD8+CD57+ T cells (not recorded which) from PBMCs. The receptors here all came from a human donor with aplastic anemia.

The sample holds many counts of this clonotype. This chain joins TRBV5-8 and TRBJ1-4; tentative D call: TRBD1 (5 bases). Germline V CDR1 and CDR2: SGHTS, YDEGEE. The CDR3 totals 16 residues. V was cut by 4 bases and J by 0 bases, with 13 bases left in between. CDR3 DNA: TGTGCCAGCAGCCGGACCGGGGCAGCAACTAATGAAAAACTGTTTTTT. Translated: CASSRTGAATNEKLFF.

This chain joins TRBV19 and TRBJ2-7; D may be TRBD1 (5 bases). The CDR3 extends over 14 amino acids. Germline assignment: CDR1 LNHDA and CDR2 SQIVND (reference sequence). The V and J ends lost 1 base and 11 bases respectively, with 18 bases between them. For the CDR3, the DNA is TGTGCCAGTAGTATAGCTAGGGGAACCTACGATGAGTACTTC. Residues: CASSIARGTYDEYF.

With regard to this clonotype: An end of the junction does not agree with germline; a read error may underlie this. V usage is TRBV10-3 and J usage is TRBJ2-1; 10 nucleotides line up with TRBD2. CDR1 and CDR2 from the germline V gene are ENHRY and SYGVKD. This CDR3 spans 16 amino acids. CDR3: CASSRASGRALNEQFF. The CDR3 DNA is TGTGCCAGCAGTCGAGCCAGCGGGAGGGCCTTAAATGAGCAGTTCTTC.

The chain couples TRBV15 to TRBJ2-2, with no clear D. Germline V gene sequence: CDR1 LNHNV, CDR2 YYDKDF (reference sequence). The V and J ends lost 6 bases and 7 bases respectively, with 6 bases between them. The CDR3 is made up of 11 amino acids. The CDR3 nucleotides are TGTGCCACCAGGGCGGTCGGGGAGCTGTTTTTT. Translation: CATRAVGELFF.

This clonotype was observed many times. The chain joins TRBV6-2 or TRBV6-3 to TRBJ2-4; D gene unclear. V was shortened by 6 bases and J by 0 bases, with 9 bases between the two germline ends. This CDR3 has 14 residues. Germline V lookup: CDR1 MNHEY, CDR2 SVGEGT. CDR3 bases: TGTGCCAGCAGAGGTTACCTAGCCAAAAACATTCAGTACTTC. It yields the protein CASRGYLAKNIQYF.

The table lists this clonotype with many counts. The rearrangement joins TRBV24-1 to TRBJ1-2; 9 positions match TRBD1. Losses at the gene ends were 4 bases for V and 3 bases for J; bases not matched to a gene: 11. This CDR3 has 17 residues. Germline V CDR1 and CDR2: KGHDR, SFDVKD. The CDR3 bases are TGTGCCACCAGTGACAAGAAAACAGGGGGCGCCGACTATGGCTACACCTTC. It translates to CATSDKKTGGADYGYTF.

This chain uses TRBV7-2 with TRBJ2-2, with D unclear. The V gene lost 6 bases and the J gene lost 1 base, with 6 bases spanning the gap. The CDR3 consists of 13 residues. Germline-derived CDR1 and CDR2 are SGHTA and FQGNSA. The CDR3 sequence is CASSQQNTGELFF. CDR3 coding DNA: TGTGCCAGCAGTCAACAGAACACCGGGGAGCTGTTTTTT.

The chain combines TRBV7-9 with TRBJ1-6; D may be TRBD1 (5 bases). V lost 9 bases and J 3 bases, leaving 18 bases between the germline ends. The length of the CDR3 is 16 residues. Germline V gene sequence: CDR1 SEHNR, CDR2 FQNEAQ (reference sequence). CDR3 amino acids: CARHWGEGGYNSPLHF. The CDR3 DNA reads TGTGCCAGACACTGGGGGGAGGGCGGCTATAATTCACCCCTCCACTTT.

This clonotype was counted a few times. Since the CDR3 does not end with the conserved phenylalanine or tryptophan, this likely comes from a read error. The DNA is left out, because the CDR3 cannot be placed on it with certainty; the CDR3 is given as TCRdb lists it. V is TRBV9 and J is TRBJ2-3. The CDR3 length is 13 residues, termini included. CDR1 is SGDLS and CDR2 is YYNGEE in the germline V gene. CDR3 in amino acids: CASSEGSNTQYFV.

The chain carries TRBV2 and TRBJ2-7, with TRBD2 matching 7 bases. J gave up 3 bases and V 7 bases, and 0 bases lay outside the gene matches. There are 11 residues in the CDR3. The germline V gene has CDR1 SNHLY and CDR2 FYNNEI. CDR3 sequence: CASTSGYEQYF. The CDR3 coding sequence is TGTGCCAGCACTAGCGGCTACGAGCAGTACTTC.

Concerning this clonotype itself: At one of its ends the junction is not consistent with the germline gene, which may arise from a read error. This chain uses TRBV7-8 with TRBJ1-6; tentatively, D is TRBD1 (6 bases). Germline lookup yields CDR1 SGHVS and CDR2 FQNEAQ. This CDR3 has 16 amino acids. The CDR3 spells CASSLAGGPATQYLHF. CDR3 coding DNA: TGCGCCAGCAGCTTAGCGGGGGGGCCCGCTACGCAGTACCTCCACTTT. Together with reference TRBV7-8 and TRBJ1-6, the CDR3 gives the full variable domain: GAGVSQSPRYKVAKRGQDVALRCDPISGHVSLFWYQQALGQGPEFLTYFQNEAQLDKSGLPSDRFFAERPEGSVSTLKIQRTQQEDSAVYLCASSLAGGPATQYLHFGNGTRLTVT.

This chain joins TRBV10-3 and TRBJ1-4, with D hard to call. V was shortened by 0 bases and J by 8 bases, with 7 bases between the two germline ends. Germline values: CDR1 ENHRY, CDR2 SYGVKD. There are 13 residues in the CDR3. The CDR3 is CAISESMGEKLFF. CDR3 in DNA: TGTGCCATCAGTGAGTCTATGGGGGAAAAACTGTTTTTT.

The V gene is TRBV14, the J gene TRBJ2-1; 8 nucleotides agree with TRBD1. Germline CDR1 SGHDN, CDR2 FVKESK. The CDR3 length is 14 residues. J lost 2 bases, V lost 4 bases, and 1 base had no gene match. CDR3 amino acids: CASSPGQAYNEQFF. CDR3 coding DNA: TGTGCCAGCAGCCCGGGACAGGCCTACAATGAGCAGTTCTTC.

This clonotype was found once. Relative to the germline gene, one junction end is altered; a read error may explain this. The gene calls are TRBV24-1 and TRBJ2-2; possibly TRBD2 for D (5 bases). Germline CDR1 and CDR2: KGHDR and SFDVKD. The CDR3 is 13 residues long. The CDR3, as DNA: TGCGCCACCGGAGCAGGCGACGCCGGGGAGCTGTTCTTT. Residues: CATGAGDAGELFF.

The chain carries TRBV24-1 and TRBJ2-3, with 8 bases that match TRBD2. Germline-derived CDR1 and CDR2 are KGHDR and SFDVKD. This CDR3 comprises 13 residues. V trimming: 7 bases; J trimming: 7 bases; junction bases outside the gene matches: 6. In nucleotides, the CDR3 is TGTGCCACCAGCGCGGGGGGATCATATACGCAGTATTTT. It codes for CATSAGGSYTQYF.

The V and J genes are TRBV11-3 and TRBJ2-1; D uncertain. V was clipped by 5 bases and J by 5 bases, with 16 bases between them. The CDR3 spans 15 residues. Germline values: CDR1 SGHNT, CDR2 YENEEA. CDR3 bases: TGTGCCAGCAGCGCGCTACAAGGTCACCACAATGAGCAGTTCTTC. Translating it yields CASSALQGHHNEQFF.

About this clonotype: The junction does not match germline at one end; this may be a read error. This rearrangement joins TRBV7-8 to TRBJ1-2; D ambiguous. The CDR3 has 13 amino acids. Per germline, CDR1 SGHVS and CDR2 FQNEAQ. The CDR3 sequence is CASSLAGAGDTQF. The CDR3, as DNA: TGTGCCAGCAGCTTAGCGGGAGCAGGTGATACGCAGTTT. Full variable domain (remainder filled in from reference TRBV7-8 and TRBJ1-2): GAGVSQSPRYKVAKRGQDVALRCDPISGHVSLFWYQQALGQGPEFLTYFQNEAQLDKSGLPSDRFFAERPEGSVSTLKIQRTQQEDSAVYLCASSLAGAGDTQFGSGTRLTVV.

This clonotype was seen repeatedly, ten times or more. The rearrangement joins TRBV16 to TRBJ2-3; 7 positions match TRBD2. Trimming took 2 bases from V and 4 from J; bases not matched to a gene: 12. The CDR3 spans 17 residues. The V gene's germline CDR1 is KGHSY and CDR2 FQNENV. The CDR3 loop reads CASSQAPPGGGADTQYF. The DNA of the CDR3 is TGTGCCAGCAGCCAAGCCCCGCCGGGAGGTGGGGCAGATACGCAGTATTTT. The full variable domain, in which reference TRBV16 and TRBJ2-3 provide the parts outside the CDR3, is GEEVAQTPKHLVRGEGQKAKLYCAPIKGHSYVFWYQQVLKNEFKFLISFQNENVFDETGMPKERFSAKCLPNSPCSLEIQATKLEDSAVYFCASSQAPPGGGADTQYFGPGTRLTVL.

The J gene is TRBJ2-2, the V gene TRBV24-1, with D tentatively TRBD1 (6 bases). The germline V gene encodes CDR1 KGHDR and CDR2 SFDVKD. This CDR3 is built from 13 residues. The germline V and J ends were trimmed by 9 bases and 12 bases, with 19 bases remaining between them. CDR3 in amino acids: CATLAGDTDKLFF. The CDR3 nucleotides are TGTGCCACCTTGGCAGGGGACACCGATAAGCTGTTTTTT.

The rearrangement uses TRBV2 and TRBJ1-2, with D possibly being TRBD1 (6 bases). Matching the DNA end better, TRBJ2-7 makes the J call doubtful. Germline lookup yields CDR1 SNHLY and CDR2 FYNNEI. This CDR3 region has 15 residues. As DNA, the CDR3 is TGTGCCAGCAGCTTGCCAGGGGCCCTAGTCTATGGGCAGTACTTC. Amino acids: CASSLPGALVYGQYF.

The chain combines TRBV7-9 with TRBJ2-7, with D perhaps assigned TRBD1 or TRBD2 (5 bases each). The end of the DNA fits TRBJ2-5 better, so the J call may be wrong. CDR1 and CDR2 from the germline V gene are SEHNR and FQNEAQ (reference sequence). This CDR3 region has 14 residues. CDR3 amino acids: CANEGRALAETQYF. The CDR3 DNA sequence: TGTGCCAACGAGGGACGGGCCTTAGCCGAGACCCAGTACTTC.

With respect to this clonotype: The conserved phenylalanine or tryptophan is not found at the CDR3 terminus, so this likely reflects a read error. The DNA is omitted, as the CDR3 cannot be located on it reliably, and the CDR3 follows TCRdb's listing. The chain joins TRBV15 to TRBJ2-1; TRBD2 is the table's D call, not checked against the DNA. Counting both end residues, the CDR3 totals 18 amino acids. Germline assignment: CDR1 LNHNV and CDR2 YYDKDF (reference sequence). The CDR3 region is CATSFTDPQDSRYNEQCI.

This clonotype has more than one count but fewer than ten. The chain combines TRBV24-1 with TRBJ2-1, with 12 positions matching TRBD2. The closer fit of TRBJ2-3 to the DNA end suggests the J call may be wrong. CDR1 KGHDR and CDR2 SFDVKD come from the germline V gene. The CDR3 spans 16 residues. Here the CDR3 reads CATSDDLAGGPDTQYF. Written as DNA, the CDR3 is TGTGCCACCAGTGATGACCTAGCGGGGGGGCCCGATACGCAGTATTTT.

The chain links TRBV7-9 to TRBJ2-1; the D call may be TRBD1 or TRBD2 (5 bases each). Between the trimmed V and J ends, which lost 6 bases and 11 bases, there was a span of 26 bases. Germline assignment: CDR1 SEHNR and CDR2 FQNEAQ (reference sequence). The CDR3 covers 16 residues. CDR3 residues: CASRGERMSWYDQQFF. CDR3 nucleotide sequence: TGTGCCAGCAGGGGGGAGAGGATGAGCTGGTACGATCAGCAGTTCTTC.

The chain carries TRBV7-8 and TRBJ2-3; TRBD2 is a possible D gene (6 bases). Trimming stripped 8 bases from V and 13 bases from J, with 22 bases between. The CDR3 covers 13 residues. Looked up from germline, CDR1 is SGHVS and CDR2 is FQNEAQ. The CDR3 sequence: CASGDGGGDKKYF. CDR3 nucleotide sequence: TGTGCCAGCGGGGACGGGGGAGGAGATAAGAAGTATTTT.